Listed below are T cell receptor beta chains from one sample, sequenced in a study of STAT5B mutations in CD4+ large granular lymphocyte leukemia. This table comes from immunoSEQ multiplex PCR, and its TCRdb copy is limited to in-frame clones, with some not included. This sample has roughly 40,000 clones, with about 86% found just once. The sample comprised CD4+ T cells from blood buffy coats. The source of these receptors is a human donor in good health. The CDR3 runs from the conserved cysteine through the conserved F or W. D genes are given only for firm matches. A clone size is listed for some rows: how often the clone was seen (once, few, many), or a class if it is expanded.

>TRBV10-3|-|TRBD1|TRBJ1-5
CAISGTGGQPQHF
TGTGCCATCAGTGGGACAGGGGGCCAGCCCCAGCATTTT
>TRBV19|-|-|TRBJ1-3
CASSKPTGPSGNTIYF
TGTGCCAGTAGCAAACCCACAGGGCCCTCTGGAAACACCATATATTTT
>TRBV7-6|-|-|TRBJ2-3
CASVLGRLVTDTQYF
TGTGCCAGCGTCCTGGGGAGGCTGGTCACAGATACGCAGTATTTT
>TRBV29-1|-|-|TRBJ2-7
CSATTGASSYEQYF
TGCAGCGCCACAACGGGGGCCAGCTCCTACGAGCAGTACTTC
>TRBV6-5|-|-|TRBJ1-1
CASSGPGTEAFF
TGTGCCAGCAGTGGACCGGGGACTGAAGCTTTCTTT
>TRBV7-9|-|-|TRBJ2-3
CASSLGNSDTQYF
TGTGCCAGCAGCTTAGGCAATTCAGATACGCAGTATTTT
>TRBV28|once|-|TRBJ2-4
CATANLAKNIQYF
TGTGCGACGGCCAACTTAGCCAAAAACATTCAGTACTTC
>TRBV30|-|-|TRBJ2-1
CAWSSLLGEQFF
TGTGCCTGGAGTTCCCTCCTGGGGGAGCAGTTCTTC
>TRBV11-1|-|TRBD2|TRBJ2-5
CASSFPTSSEQETQYF
TGTGCCAGCAGCTTCCCGACTAGCTCCGAACAAGAGACCCAGTACTTC
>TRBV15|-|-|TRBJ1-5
CATSRGYDQPQHF
TGTGCCACCAGCAGAGGGTATGATCAGCCCCAGCATTTT
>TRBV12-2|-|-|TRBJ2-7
CASRFAPRGSNEQYF
TGTGCAAGTCGCTTTGCCCCACGCGGGAGTAACGAGCAGTACTTC
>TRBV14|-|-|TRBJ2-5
CASSQGGTPGETQYF
TGTGCCAGCAGCCAAGGGGGGACTCCGGGGGAGACCCAGTACTTC
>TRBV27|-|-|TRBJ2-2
CASTGSHTGELFF
TGTGCCAGCACCGGGTCTCACACCGGGGAGCTGTTTTTT
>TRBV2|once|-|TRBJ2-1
CASSGKGSAYNEQFF
TGTGCCAGCAGTGGGAAGGGGAGCGCCTACAATGAGCAGTTCTTC
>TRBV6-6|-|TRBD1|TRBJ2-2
CASSMGTGGGGELFF
TGTGCCAGCAGTATGGGGACAGGGGGCGGCGGGGAGCTGTTTTTT
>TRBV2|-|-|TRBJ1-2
CASRGGPKAFYGYTF
TGTGCCAGCAGGGGGGGACCGAAGGCTTTCTATGGCTACACCTTC
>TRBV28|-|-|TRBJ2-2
CASSTQGNTGELFF
TGTGCCAGCAGTACACAGGGCAACACCGGGGAGCTGTTTTTT
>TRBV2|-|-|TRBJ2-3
CASSGVQGMVTDTQYF
TGTGCCAGCAGTGGGGTACAGGGAATGGTCACAGATACGCAGTATTTT
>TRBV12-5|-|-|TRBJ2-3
CASGLTEHNTQYF
TGTGCTAGTGGTTTGACGGAGCACAATACGCAGTATTTT
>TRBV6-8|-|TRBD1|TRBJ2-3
CASSYLTGTGSPDTQYF
TGTGCCAGCAGTTATCTCACCGGGACAGGGAGCCCAGATACGCAGTATTTT
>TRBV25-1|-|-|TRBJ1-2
CASSEDGNYGYTF
TGTGCCAGCAGTGAAGACGGCAACTATGGCTACACCTTC
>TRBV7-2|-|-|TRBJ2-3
CAVKSGSSTDTQYF
TGTGCTGTTAAGTCGGGATCTAGCACAGATACGCAGTATTTT
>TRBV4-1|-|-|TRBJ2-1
CASSQLNLISYNEQFF
TGCGCCAGCAGTCAATTGAATCTCATCTCCTACAATGAGCAGTTCTTC
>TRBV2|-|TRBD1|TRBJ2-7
CASSSRQGSYEQYF
TGTGCCAGCAGTTCGCGACAGGGGAGCTACGAGCAGTACTTC
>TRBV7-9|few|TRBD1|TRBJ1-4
CASSPGGQGAEKLFF
TGTGCCAGCAGCCCCGGGGGACAGGGGGCGGAAAAACTGTTTTTT
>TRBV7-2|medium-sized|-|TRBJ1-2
CASSLLVTQGMGYTF
TGTGCCAGCAGCTTATTGGTCACCCAGGGAATGGGCTACACCTTC
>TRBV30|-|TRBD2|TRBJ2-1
CAWSRLAGGYNEQFF
TGTGCCTGGAGTCGACTAGCGGGAGGGTACAATGAGCAGTTCTTC
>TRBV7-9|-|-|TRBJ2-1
CASSPGRTVYNEQFF
TGTGCCAGCAGCCCGGGACGGACCGTCTACAATGAGCAGTTCTTC
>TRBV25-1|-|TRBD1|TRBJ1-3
CASSERGLRSGNTIYF
TGTGCCAGCAGTGAAAGGGGGCTGCGCTCTGGAAACACCATATATTTT
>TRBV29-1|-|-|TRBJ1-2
CSVGSHLRRDYGYTF
TGCAGCGTTGGGTCCCATCTACGGCGTGACTATGGCTACACCTTC
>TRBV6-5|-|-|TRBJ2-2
CASRRGASNTGELFF
TGTGCCAGCAGGAGGGGGGCCTCAAACACCGGGGAGCTGTTTTTT
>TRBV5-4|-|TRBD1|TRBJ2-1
CASSSRTGGAEQFF
TGTGCCAGCAGCTCTCGGACAGGGGGCGCGGAGCAGTTCTTC
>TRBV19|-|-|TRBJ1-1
CASSTGKSTEAFF
TGTGCCAGTAGTACAGGGAAATCGACTGAAGCTTTCTTT
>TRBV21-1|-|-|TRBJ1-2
CASSKDVRGSDGYTF
TGTGCCAGCAGCAAAGATGTCCGGGGCTCGGATGGCTACACCTTC
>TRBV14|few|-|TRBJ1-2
CASSLTRAHYGYTF
TGTGCCAGCAGCCTCACCAGGGCTCACTATGGCTACACCTTC
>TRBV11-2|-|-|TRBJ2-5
CASSFTSRRETQYF
TGTGCCAGCAGCTTCACTAGCCGGCGCGAGACCCAGTACTTC